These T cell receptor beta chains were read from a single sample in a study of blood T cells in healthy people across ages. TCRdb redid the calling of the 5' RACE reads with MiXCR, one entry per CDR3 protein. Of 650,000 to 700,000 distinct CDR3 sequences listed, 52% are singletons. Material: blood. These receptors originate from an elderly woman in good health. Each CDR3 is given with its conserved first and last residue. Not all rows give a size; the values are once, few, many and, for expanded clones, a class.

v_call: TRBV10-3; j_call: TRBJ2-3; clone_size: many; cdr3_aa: CAISESQILTDTQYF
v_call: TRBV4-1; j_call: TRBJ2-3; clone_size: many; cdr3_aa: CASSQGPVTPDTQYF
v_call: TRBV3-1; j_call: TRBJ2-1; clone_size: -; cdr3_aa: CASLGVTQFF
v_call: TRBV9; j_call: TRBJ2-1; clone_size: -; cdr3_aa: CASSSPEVSGSYEQFF
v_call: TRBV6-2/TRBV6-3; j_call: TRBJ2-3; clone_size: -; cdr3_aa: CASSYSQRGVNARWTDTQYF
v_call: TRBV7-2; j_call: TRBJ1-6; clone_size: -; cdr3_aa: CASSLDLGSPLHF
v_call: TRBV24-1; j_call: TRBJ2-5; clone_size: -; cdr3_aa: CATSDGLGWETQYF
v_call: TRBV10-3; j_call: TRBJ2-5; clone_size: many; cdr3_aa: CAISEIQETQYF
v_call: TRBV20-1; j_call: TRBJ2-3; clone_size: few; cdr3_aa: CGARDEDRALHRDTQYF
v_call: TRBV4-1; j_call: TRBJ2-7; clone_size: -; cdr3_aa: CASSHGTENYEQYF
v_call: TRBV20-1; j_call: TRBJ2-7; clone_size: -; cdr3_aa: CSARDRDTPDKTRGRYF
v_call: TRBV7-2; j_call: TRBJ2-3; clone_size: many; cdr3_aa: CASSPRLAGNTDTQYF
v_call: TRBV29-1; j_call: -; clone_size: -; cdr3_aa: CSVAGASGEVETQYF
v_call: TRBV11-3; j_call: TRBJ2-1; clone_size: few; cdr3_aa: CASSLAGLSNEQFF
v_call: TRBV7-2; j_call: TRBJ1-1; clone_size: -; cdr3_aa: CASRTRTGGAEAFF
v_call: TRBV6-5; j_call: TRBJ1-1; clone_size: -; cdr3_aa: CASSYSSQSEAFF
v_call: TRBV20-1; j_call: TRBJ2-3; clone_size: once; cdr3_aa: CSAIGLAGAEDTQYF
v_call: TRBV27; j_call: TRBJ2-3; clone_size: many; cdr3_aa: CASSSPGQAVTDTQYF
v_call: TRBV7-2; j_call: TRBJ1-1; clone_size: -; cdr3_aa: CASSLAYREAFF
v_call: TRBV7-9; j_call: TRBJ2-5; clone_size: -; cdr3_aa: CASSHGTLQETQYF
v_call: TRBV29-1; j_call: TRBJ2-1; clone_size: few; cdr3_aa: CSVEGQAVGEQFF
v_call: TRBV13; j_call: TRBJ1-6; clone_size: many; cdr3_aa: CASSPPNSPLHF